These T cell receptor beta chains were read from a single sample in a study of cytomegalovirus exposure and HLA in healthy donors. The data were produced by immunoSEQ multiplex PCR, yet TCRdb's version contains in-frame clones alone and is incomplete. The sample consists of about 160,000 clones, roughly 74% of them appearing once. The sample taken for sequencing was PBMCs. The receptors come from a male donor in good health and CMV-seronegative. Both conserved end residues are part of each CDR3. Each record gives: J gene, V gene, clone size, D gene, CDR3 DNA, CDR3 protein. D genes are given only for firm matches. The size field is filled for only some rows; it gives once, few, many or a size class.

j_gene: TRBJ2-5; v_gene: TRBV7-6; abundance: NA; d_gene: TRBD2; CDR3nt: TGTGCCAGCAGCCTTTGGACTAGCAGGGAGACCCAGTACTTC; CDR3aa: CASSLWTSRETQYF
j_gene: TRBJ2-2; v_gene: TRBV2; abundance: NA; d_gene: TRBD2; CDR3nt: TGTGCTTCCCTCGGGGGGCTAGCGGGATCTGGGGAGCTGTTTTTT; CDR3aa: CASLGGLAGSGELFF
j_gene: TRBJ1-6; v_gene: TRBV7-9; abundance: NA; d_gene: TRBD1; CDR3nt: TGTGCCAGCAGCGACTCGACAGGGGGAAACTATAATTCACCCCTCCACTTT; CDR3aa: CASSDSTGGNYNSPLHF
j_gene: TRBJ1-6; v_gene: TRBV7-8; abundance: NA; d_gene: NA; CDR3nt: TGTGCCAGCAGCACCCCCGGGACCTATAATTCACCCCTCCACTTT; CDR3aa: CASSTPGTYNSPLHF
j_gene: TRBJ1-3; v_gene: TRBV25-1; abundance: few; d_gene: NA; CDR3nt: TGTGCCAGCAGGCCCGACCAGGGGCGCTCTGGAAACACCATATATTTT; CDR3aa: CASRPDQGRSGNTIYF
j_gene: TRBJ1-1; v_gene: TRBV19; abundance: few; d_gene: TRBD1; CDR3nt: TGTGCCAGTAGTAGTCAGGCAGGGGGCGGCACTGAAGCTTTCTTT; CDR3aa: CASSSQAGGGTEAFF
j_gene: TRBJ2-7; v_gene: TRBV27; abundance: NA; d_gene: NA; CDR3nt: TGTGCCAGCAGTTTGGGGCGCTCCTTCTACGAGCAGTACTTC; CDR3aa: CASSLGRSFYEQYF
j_gene: TRBJ2-7; v_gene: TRBV12-1; abundance: few; d_gene: NA; CDR3nt: TGTGCCAGCAGCCCTGCCGGTAGAGCCGAGCAGTACTTC; CDR3aa: CASSPAGRAEQYF
j_gene: TRBJ2-7; v_gene: TRBV6-1; abundance: once; d_gene: NA; CDR3nt: TGTGCCAGCAGTGAATACGGAGGGGGCCCCTACGAGCAGTACTTC; CDR3aa: CASSEYGGGPYEQYF
j_gene: TRBJ1-2; v_gene: TRBV29-1; abundance: NA; d_gene: NA; CDR3nt: TGCAGCGTTTACACGGACAGCTTTAACTATGGCTACACCTTC; CDR3aa: CSVYTDSFNYGYTF
j_gene: TRBJ2-3; v_gene: TRBV9; abundance: NA; d_gene: TRBD2; CDR3nt: TGTGCCAGCAGCGGGGGAGGCAGCGGGGGGGCCTCCCCCCTTAGCACAGATACGCAGTATTTT; CDR3aa: CASSGGGSGGASPLSTDTQYF
j_gene: TRBJ2-7; v_gene: TRBV28; abundance: NA; d_gene: NA; CDR3nt: TGTGCCAGCGGTCTGGGGGGAGACTCTTACGAGCAGTACTTC; CDR3aa: CASGLGGDSYEQYF
j_gene: TRBJ1-1; v_gene: TRBV5-6; abundance: NA; d_gene: NA; CDR3nt: TGTGCCAGCATCAGGACAGCGGGAACTGAAGCTTTCTTT; CDR3aa: CASIRTAGTEAFF
j_gene: TRBJ2-3; v_gene: TRBV19; abundance: NA; d_gene: NA; CDR3nt: TGTGCCAGTAGCGGTGGTACGCAGTATTTT; CDR3aa: CASSGGTQYF
j_gene: TRBJ1-5; v_gene: TRBV19; abundance: NA; d_gene: NA; CDR3nt: TGTGCCAGTGGACAGAATCAGCCCCAGCATTTT; CDR3aa: CASGQNQPQHF
j_gene: TRBJ1-2; v_gene: TRBV6-4; abundance: NA; d_gene: TRBD1; CDR3nt: TGTGCCTGGTGGACAGGGAACGGCTACACCTTC; CDR3aa: CAWWTGNGYTF
j_gene: TRBJ1-4; v_gene: TRBV4-2; abundance: NA; d_gene: TRBD1; CDR3nt: TGTGCCAGCAGCCAAGGGGACAGGTTTAGTGAAAAACTGTTTTTT; CDR3aa: CASSQGDRFSEKLFF
j_gene: TRBJ2-7; v_gene: TRBV27; abundance: NA; d_gene: NA; CDR3nt: TGTGCCAGCAGCTGGAGAGAGGGGGCCTACGAGCAGTACTTC; CDR3aa: CASSWREGAYEQYF
j_gene: TRBJ2-1; v_gene: TRBV7-3; abundance: NA; d_gene: NA; CDR3nt: TGTGCCAGCAGCTCGGGTTCTTTGGCCTCCTACAATGAGCAGTTCTTC; CDR3aa: CASSSGSLASYNEQFF
j_gene: TRBJ2-7; v_gene: TRBV9; abundance: NA; d_gene: NA; CDR3nt: TGTGCCAGCAGCGTTGGTGGAGAGGCCCACGAGCAGTACTTC; CDR3aa: CASSVGGEAHEQYF
j_gene: TRBJ2-5; v_gene: TRBV2; abundance: NA; d_gene: NA; CDR3nt: TGTGCCAGCAGTTCCACCAGGAGCGGGCAAGAGACCCAGTACTTC; CDR3aa: CASSSTRSGQETQYF
j_gene: TRBJ2-3; v_gene: TRBV7-2; abundance: NA; d_gene: NA; CDR3nt: TGTGCCAGCAGCCTAACACTATATACGCAGTATTTT; CDR3aa: CASSLTLYTQYF
j_gene: TRBJ1-2; v_gene: TRBV9; abundance: NA; d_gene: NA; CDR3nt: TGTGCCAGCAGCCTACTGCCTGACAGTCTCGCTAACTATGGCTACACCTTC; CDR3aa: CASSLLPDSLANYGYTF
j_gene: TRBJ2-5; v_gene: TRBV7-2; abundance: NA; d_gene: TRBD1; CDR3nt: TGTGCCAGCAGTGACCCCGACAGGGGGCTAGAGACCCAGTACTTC; CDR3aa: CASSDPDRGLETQYF
j_gene: TRBJ2-1; v_gene: TRBV28; abundance: NA; d_gene: TRBD2; CDR3nt: TGTGCCAGCAGTGCTGGATCTAGCGGCTACAATGAGCAGTTCTTC; CDR3aa: CASSAGSSGYNEQFF
j_gene: TRBJ1-2; v_gene: TRBV6-1; abundance: NA; d_gene: NA; CDR3nt: TGTGCCAGCAGTGAAGTGGGCCCCCAGGGCTACACCTTC; CDR3aa: CASSEVGPQGYTF
j_gene: TRBJ1-5; v_gene: TRBV5-6; abundance: few; d_gene: NA; CDR3nt: TGTGCCAGCAGCTTGGAAGGGGTCGGGCAGCCCCAGCATTTT; CDR3aa: CASSLEGVGQPQHF
j_gene: TRBJ2-5; v_gene: TRBV7-6; abundance: NA; d_gene: NA; CDR3nt: TGTGCCAGCAGCTCCCTTTGGGTCGGGGAGACCCAGTACTTC; CDR3aa: CASSSLWVGETQYF
j_gene: TRBJ2-7; v_gene: TRBV28; abundance: few; d_gene: NA; CDR3nt: TGTGCCAGCATGGGGACACACGCCTACGAGCAGTACTTC; CDR3aa: CASMGTHAYEQYF
j_gene: TRBJ2-7; v_gene: TRBV5-4; abundance: few; d_gene: NA; CDR3nt: TGTGCCAGCAGCTTGGCGGGAGTCATCTACGAGCAGTACTTC; CDR3aa: CASSLAGVIYEQYF
j_gene: TRBJ2-7; v_gene: TRBV10-3; abundance: NA; d_gene: TRBD2; CDR3nt: TGTGCCATCTCACCCGGCGGGGCTAGCGGGAAGTACGAGCAGTACTTC; CDR3aa: CAISPGGASGKYEQYF
j_gene: TRBJ2-7; v_gene: TRBV7-2; abundance: once; d_gene: TRBD2; CDR3nt: TGTGCCAGCAGCTTAGGGACTAGCGGGGCCTCCTACGAGCAGTACTTC; CDR3aa: CASSLGTSGASYEQYF
j_gene: TRBJ1-3; v_gene: TRBV5-5; abundance: NA; d_gene: NA; CDR3nt: TGTGCCAGCAGCTTGGTTGATGGACATCGCTCTGGAAACACCATATATTTT; CDR3aa: CASSLVDGHRSGNTIYF
j_gene: TRBJ2-2; v_gene: TRBV27; abundance: NA; d_gene: NA; CDR3nt: TGTGCCAGCAGTACCGCCGGAGTGAACACCGGGGAGCTGTTTTTT; CDR3aa: CASSTAGVNTGELFF
j_gene: TRBJ1-3; v_gene: TRBV19; abundance: once; d_gene: NA; CDR3nt: TGTGCCAGTAGTATGCCGCAGGCCCCTGGAAACACCATATATTTT; CDR3aa: CASSMPQAPGNTIYF
j_gene: TRBJ1-4; v_gene: TRBV30; abundance: NA; d_gene: NA; CDR3nt: TGTGCCTGGAGTACAGGGTCAACAACTAATGAAAAACTGTTTTTT; CDR3aa: CAWSTGSTTNEKLFF
j_gene: TRBJ2-1; v_gene: TRBV19; abundance: NA; d_gene: TRBD2; CDR3nt: TGTGCCAGTACCCGGACTAGCGCCCACAATGAGCAGTTCTTC; CDR3aa: CASTRTSAHNEQFF
j_gene: TRBJ2-3; v_gene: TRBV5-4; abundance: NA; d_gene: TRBD2; CDR3nt: TGTGCCAGCAGCCGGACTAGCGGCACAGATACGCAGTATTTT; CDR3aa: CASSRTSGTDTQYF
j_gene: TRBJ2-1; v_gene: TRBV27; abundance: NA; d_gene: TRBD2; CDR3nt: TGTGCCAGTAGGAGCGGGGCCGCGTCCTACAATGAGCAGTTCTTC; CDR3aa: CASRSGAASYNEQFF
j_gene: TRBJ2-7; v_gene: TRBV28; abundance: NA; d_gene: TRBD1; CDR3nt: TGTGCCAGCATCTCTTACGGGACAGGGAATAACGAGCAGTACTTC; CDR3aa: CASISYGTGNNEQYF
j_gene: TRBJ2-2; v_gene: TRBV29-1; abundance: NA; d_gene: NA; CDR3nt: TGCAGCGTTGTAGTAGGGGGGAACACCGGGGAGCTGTTTTTT; CDR3aa: CSVVVGGNTGELFF
j_gene: TRBJ2-7; v_gene: TRBV6-5; abundance: NA; d_gene: NA; CDR3nt: TGTGCCAGCAGTTCGACAGCCTACGAGCAGTACTTC; CDR3aa: CASSSTAYEQYF
j_gene: TRBJ2-1; v_gene: TRBV30; abundance: NA; d_gene: TRBD2; CDR3nt: TGTGCCTGGAGTGCCGGACTAGCGGGAGGGCCGGCCCTCAATGAGCAGTTCTTC; CDR3aa: CAWSAGLAGGPALNEQFF
j_gene: TRBJ1-1; v_gene: TRBV5-6; abundance: few; d_gene: NA; CDR3nt: TGTGCCAGCAGCTTGATAAAGAACACTGAAGCTTTCTTT; CDR3aa: CASSLIKNTEAFF
j_gene: TRBJ2-7; v_gene: TRBV25-1; abundance: NA; d_gene: TRBD1; CDR3nt: TGTGCCAGCAGTGAATTGGGGGACAGAAGCGAGCAGTACTTC; CDR3aa: CASSELGDRSEQYF
j_gene: TRBJ1-3; v_gene: TRBV7-9; abundance: NA; d_gene: NA; CDR3nt: TGTGCCAGCAGCTTACAGGGAAACACCATATATTTT; CDR3aa: CASSLQGNTIYF
j_gene: TRBJ2-3; v_gene: TRBV4-3; abundance: NA; d_gene: TRBD2; CDR3nt: TGCGCCAGCAGCCAAGAACCCATCCCTAGCGGGGGCACAGATACGCAGTATTTT; CDR3aa: CASSQEPIPSGGTDTQYF
j_gene: TRBJ1-1; v_gene: TRBV6-5; abundance: few; d_gene: NA; CDR3nt: TGTGCCAGCACCCGACAGACAGGATTGAACACTGAAGCTTTCTTT; CDR3aa: CASTRQTGLNTEAFF
j_gene: TRBJ2-7; v_gene: TRBV5-6; abundance: NA; d_gene: TRBD1; CDR3nt: TGTGCCAGCAGCTTTGGACAGGGTAGATACGAGCAGTACTTC; CDR3aa: CASSFGQGRYEQYF
j_gene: TRBJ2-1; v_gene: TRBV9; abundance: NA; d_gene: TRBD2; CDR3nt: TGTGCCAGCAGCGTAGGGGGCGGGAGCGGGAATGAGCAGTTCTTC; CDR3aa: CASSVGGGSGNEQFF
j_gene: TRBJ2-2; v_gene: TRBV6-4; abundance: NA; d_gene: NA; CDR3nt: TGTGCCAGCAGTGACCCTATGGGACTCGTCGCGAACACCGGGGAGCTGTTTTTT; CDR3aa: CASSDPMGLVANTGELFF